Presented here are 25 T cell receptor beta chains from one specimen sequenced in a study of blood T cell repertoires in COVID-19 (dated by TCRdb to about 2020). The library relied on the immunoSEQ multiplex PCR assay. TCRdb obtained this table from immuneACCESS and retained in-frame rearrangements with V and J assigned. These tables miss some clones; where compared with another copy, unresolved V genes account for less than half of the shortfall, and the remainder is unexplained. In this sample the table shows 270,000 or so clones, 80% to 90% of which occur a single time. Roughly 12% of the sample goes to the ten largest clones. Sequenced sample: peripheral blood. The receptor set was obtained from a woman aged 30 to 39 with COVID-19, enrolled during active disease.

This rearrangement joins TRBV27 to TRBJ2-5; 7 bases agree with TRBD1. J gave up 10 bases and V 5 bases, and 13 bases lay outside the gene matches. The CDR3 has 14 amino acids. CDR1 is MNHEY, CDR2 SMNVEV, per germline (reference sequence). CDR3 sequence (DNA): TGTGCCAGCAGTACACTGACAGGGTCTATGGACCAGTACTTC. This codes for CASSTLTGSMDQYF.

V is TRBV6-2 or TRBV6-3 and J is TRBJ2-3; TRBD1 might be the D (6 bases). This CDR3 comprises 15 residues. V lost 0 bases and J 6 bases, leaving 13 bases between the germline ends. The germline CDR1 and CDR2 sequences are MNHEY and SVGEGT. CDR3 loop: CASSYSQGRTDTQYF. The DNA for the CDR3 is TGTGCCAGCAGTTACTCGCAGGGGCGGACGGATACGCAGTATTTT.

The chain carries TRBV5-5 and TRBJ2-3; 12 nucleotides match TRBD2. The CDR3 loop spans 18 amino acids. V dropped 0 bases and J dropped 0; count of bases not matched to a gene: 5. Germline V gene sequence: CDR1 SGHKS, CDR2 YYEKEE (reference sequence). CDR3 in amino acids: CASSLGLAGGFSTDTQYF. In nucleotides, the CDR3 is TGTGCCAGCAGCTTGGGGCTAGCGGGGGGGTTCAGCACAGATACGCAGTATTTT. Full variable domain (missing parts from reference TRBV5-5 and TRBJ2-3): DAGVTQSPTHLIKTRGQQVTLRCSPISGHKSVSWYQQVLGQGPQFIFQYYEKEERGRGNFPDRFSARQFPNYSSELNVNALLLGDSALYLCASSLGLAGGFSTDTQYFGPGTRLTVL.

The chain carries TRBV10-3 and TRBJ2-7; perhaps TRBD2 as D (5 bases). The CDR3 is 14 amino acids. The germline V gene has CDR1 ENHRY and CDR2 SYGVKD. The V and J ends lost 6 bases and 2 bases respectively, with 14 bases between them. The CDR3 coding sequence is TGTGCCATCAGCCAGGAGGCGGTCACCTACGAGCAGTACTTC. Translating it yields CAISQEAVTYEQYF.

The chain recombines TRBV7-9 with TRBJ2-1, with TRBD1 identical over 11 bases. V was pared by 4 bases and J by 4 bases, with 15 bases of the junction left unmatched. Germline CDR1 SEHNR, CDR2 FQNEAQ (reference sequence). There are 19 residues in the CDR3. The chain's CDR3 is CASSSPRTGGAKVYNEQFF. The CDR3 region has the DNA TGTGCCAGCAGCTCGCCAAGGACAGGGGGCGCAAAAGTATACAATGAGCAGTTCTTC. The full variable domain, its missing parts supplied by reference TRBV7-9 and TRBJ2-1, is DTGVSQNPRHKITKRGQNVTFRCDPISEHNRLYWYRQTLGQGPEFLTYFQNEAQLEKSRLLSDRFSAERPKGSFSTLEIQRTEQGDSAMYLCASSSPRTGGAKVYNEQFFGPGTRLTVL.

As DNA, the CDR3 is TGTGCCAGCAGCGAGACAGGGTCCTCCTACAATGAGCAGTTCTTC. It codes for CASSETGSSYNEQFF. V gene TRBV5-8 combines with J gene TRBJ2-1, with 7 positions matching TRBD1. V lost 4 bases to trimming and J lost 0 bases; unmatched junction nucleotides: 4. This CDR3 has 15 amino acids. CDR1 is SGHTS and CDR2 is YDEGEE in the germline V gene.

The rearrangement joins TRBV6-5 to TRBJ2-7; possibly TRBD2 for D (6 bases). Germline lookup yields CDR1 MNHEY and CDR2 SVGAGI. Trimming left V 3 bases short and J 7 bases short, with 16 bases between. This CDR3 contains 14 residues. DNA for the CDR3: TGTGCCAGCAGTTATGTGGTTGGGACTGCGGAGCAGTACTTC. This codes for CASSYVVGTAEQYF.

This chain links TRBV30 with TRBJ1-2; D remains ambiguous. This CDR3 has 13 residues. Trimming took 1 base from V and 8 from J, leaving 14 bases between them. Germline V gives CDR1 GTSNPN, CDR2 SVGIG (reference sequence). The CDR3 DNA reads TGTGCCTGGAGTGCATATTGGGAGTCCGGCTACACCTTC. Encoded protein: CAWSAYWESGYTF.

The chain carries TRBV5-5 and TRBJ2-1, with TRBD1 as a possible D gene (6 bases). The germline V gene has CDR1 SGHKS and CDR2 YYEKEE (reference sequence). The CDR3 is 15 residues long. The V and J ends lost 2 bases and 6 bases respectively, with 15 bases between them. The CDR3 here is CASSLSGVGSNEQFF. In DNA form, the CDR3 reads TGTGCCAGCAGCTTATCAGGGGTCGGGTCCAATGAGCAGTTCTTC.

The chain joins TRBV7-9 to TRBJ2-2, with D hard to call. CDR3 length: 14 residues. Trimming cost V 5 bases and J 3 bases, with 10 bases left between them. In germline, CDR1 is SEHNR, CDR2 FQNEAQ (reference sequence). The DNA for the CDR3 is TGTGCCAGCAGCCCGGAGTCCTACACCGGGGAGCTGTTTTTT. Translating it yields CASSPESYTGELFF. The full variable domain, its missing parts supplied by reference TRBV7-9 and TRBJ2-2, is DTGVSQNPRHKITKRGQNVTFRCDPISEHNRLYWYRQTLGQGPEFLTYFQNEAQLEKSRLLSDRFSAERPKGSFSTLEIQRTEQGDSAMYLCASSPESYTGELFFGEGSRLTVL.

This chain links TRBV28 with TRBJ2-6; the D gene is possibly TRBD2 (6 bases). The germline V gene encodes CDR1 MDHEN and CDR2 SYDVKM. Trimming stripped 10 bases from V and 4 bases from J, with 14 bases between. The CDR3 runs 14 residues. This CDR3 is CATSRGSGANVLTF. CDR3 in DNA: TGTGCCACCTCCCGGGGGAGCGGGGCCAACGTCCTGACTTTC.

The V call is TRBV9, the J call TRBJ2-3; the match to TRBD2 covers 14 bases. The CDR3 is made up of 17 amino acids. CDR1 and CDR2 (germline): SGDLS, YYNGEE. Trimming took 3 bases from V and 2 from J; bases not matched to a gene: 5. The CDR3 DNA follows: TGTGCCAGCAGCGCCGGGACTAGCGGGGGCGCCACAGATACGCAGTATTTT. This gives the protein CASSAGTSGGATDTQYF.

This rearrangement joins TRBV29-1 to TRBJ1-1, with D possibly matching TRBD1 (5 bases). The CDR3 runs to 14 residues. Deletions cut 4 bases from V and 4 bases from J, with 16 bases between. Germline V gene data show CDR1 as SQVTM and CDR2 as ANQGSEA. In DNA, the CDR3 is TGCAGCGTTGCCTGGGGGGGTTGGTCCACTGAAGCTTTCTTT. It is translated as CSVAWGGWSTEAFF.

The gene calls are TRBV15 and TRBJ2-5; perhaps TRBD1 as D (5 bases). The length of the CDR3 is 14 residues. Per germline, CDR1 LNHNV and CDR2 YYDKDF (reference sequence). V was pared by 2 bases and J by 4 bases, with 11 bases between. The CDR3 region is CATSRKGFGETQYF. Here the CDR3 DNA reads TGTGCCACCAGCAGAAAGGGGTTTGGAGAGACCCAGTACTTC.

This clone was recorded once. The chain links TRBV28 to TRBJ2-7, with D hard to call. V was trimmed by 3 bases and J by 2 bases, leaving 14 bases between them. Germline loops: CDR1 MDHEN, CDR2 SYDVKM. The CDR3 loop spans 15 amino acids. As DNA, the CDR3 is TGTGCCAGCAGTTTCCCTGATACAGAAACCTACGAGCAGTACTTC. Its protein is CASSFPDTETYEQYF.

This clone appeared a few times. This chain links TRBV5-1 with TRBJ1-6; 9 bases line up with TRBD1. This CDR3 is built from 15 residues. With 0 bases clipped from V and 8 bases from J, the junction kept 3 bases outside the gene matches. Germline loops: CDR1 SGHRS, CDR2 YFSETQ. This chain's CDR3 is CASSLARTGDSPLHF. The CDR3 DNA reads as TGCGCCAGCAGCTTGGCCCGGACAGGGGATTCACCCCTCCACTTT.

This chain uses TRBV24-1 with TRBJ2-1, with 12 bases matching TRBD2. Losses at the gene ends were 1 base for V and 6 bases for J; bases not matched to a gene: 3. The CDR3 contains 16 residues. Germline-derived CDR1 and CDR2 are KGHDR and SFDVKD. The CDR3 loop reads CATSDFGTSGSNEQFF. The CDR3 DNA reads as TGTGCCACCAGTGATTTTGGGACTAGCGGGTCCAATGAGCAGTTCTTC.

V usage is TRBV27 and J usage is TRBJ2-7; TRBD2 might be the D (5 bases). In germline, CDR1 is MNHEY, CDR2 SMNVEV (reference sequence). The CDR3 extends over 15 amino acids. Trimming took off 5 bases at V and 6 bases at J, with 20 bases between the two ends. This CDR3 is CASSPRARDRGEQYF. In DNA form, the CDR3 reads TGTGCCAGCAGTCCCCGGGCCCGTGATCGGGGCGAGCAGTACTTC.

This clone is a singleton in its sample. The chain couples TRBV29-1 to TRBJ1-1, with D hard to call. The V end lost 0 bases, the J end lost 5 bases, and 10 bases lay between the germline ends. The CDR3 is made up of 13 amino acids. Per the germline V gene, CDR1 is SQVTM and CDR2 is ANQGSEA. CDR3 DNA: TGCAGCGTTGAAGATCTTGGGCAGACTGAAGCTTTCTTT. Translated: CSVEDLGQTEAFF. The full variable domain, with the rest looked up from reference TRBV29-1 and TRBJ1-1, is SAVISQKPSRDICQRGTSLTIQCQVDSQVTMMFWYRQQPGQSLTLIATANQGSEATYESGFVIDKFPISRPNLTFSTLTVSNMSPEDSSIYLCSVEDLGQTEAFFGQGTRLTVV.

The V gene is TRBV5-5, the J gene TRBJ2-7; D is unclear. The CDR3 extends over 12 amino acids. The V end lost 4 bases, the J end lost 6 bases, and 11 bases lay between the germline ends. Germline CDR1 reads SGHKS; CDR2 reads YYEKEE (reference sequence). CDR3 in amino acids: CASSTTGSEQYF. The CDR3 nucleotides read TGTGCCAGCAGCACGACCGGGTCCGAGCAGTACTTC.

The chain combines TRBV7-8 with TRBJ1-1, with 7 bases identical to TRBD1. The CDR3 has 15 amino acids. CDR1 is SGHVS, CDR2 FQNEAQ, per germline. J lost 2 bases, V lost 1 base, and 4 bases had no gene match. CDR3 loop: CASSLDRGRNTEAFF. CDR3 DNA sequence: TGTGCCAGCAGCTTAGATAGGGGGCGAAACACTGAAGCTTTCTTT.

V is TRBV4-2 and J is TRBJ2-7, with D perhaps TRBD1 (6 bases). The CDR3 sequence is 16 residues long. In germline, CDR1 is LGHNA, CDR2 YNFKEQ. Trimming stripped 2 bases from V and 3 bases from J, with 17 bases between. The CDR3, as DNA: TGTGCCAGCAGCCAATCAGACACCGGGACATACTACGAGCAGTACTTC. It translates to CASSQSDTGTYYEQYF.

DNA of the CDR3: TGCGCCAGCAGCCGTAGCCAGGGGGCGCGAGGCTACACCTTC. This translates into CASSRSQGARGYTF. The chain recombines TRBV5-1 with TRBJ1-2; 8 bases match TRBD1. This CDR3 region has 14 residues. Per the germline V gene, CDR1 is SGHRS and CDR2 is YFSETQ. Losses at the gene ends were 4 bases for V and 8 bases for J; bases not matched to a gene: 10.

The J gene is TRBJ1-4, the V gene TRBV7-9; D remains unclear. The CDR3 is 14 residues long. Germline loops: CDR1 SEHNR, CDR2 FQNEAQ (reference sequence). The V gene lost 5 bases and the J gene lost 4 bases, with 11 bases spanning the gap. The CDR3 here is CASSMRDSNEKLFF. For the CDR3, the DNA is TGTGCCAGCAGCATGAGGGATAGTAATGAAAAACTGTTTTTT.

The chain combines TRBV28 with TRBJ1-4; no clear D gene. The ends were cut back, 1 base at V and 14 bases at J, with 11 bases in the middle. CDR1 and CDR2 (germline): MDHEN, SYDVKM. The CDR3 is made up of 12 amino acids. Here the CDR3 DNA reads TGTGCCAGCAGTTTATCAAGGCTACAGCTGTTTTTT. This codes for CASSLSRLQLFF.